This T cell receptor (beta chain) was sequenced in a study of T-cell memory formation after mild COVID-19. Study-level findings and limits: Prior to infection, memory already included some responding clones, suggesting cross-reactive memory joined. Clones that contracted from day 15 to 85 had balanced CD4/CD8; later expanders were CD4+ biased. Confirmation of SARS-CoV-2 specificity was lacking for second-wave clones peaking day 37.

The germline V gene encodes CDR1 DFQATT and CDR2 SNEGSKA (reference sequence). The V gene end was trimmed by 3 bases and the J gene end by 6 bases; junction bases not matched to a gene: 6. The length of the CDR3 is 13 residues. Using constant-segment primers, 5'RACE produced TCR alpha and TCR beta cDNA libraries carrying sample barcodes and UMIs. In TCRdb, the 5' RACE reads were re-called with MiXCR into one record per CDR3 protein. The sample has about 200,000 distinct CDR3 sequences; around 9.5% are singletons. This clonotype was observed a handful of times. Its antigen remains unknown. The sequencing input was PBMCs or a T cell subset sorted from them (not recorded which). The TCR comes from a man between 18 and 29 years old who had mild COVID-19 (a few samples of this study predate the infection). Cell type and time point are not known. The chain carries TRBV20-1 and TRBJ2-3, with TRBD2 matching over 7 bases. CDR3 sequence: CSARWGGGDTQYF. As DNA, the CDR3 is TGCAGTGCTAGGTGGGGGGGTGGGGATACGCAGTATTTT.